Below are 9 T cell receptor beta chains sequenced from a single sample in a study of CD8 T cells in ankylosing spondylitis. Findings of the study overall: In ankylosing spondylitis blood, a motif of roughly 8 highly homologous TCR beta variants appeared characteristic.

No antigen has been assigned to these receptors. Using its own MiXCR run on the 5' RACE reads, TCRdb lists one record per CDR3 protein. The data show under 850,000 distinct CDR3 sequences, under 20% seen once. Sequencing input: blood, either unsorted or a sorted T cell fraction (not recorded which). These receptors all stem from a male donor with ankylosing spondylitis.

This clonotype was seen more than once but under ten times. V gene TRBV9 combines with J gene TRBJ1-1, with D tentatively TRBD1 (5 bases). The length of the CDR3 is 14 residues. Trimming stripped 0 bases from V and 9 bases from J, with 15 bases between. Germline CDR1 and CDR2: SGDLS and YYNGEE. CDR3 protein: CASSVEGAVSQAFF. CDR3 coding DNA: TGTGCCAGCAGCGTAGAAGGGGCAGTATCCCAAGCTTTCTTT.

V and J are TRBV4-1 and TRBJ2-3, with 8 nucleotides matching TRBD1. This CDR3 spans 17 amino acids. Looked up from germline, CDR1 is MGHRA and CDR2 is YSYEKL. Trimming removed 0 bases from V and 3 bases from J; junction bases left unmatched: 8. CDR3 DNA sequence: TGCGCCAGCAGCCAAGAGCCCATGCAGGGGGCTACAGATACGCAGTATTTT. Its translation is CASSQEPMQGATDTQYF.

The chain couples TRBV7-9 to TRBJ2-7, with 9 bases fitting TRBD1. V shed 5 bases and J 1 base; nucleotides not matched to a gene: 6. Germline V gene lookup returns CDR1 SEHNR and CDR2 FQNEAQ (reference sequence). This CDR3 comprises 15 residues. The CDR3 DNA is TGTGCCAGCAGCCAGGGACAGGGACCTTCCTACGAGCAGTACTTC. Encoded protein: CASSQGQGPSYEQYF.

The chain combines TRBV10-3 with TRBJ2-3, with D possibly TRBD1 on 6 matching bases. Trimming cost V 3 bases and J 3 bases, with 13 bases left between them. Germline CDR1 ENHRY, CDR2 SYGVKD. CDR3 length equals 15 residues. The CDR3 nucleotides are TGTGCCATCAGTGATGAGGACAGCATGACAGATACGCAGTATTTT. This sequence encodes CAISDEDSMTDTQYF.

In its sample, this clonotype was seen a few times. The chain recombines TRBV11-2 with TRBJ2-5; the D is unclear. V lost 3 bases to trimming and J lost 0 bases, with 2 bases between them. There are 12 residues in the CDR3. The V gene's germline CDR1 is SGHAT and CDR2 FQNNGV. The CDR3, as DNA: TGTGCCAGCAGCTTTCACCAAGAGACCCAGTACTTC. Translation gives CASSFHQETQYF. Looking up the rest from reference TRBV11-2 and TRBJ2-5 gives the full variable domain: EAGVAQSPRYKIIEKRQSVAFWCNPISGHATLYWYQQILGQGPKLLIQFQNNGVVDDSQLPKDRFSAERLKGVDSTLKIQPAKLEDSAVYLCASSFHQETQYFGPGTRLLVL.

This chain uses TRBV11-1 with TRBJ2-5; TRBD2 matches at 10 bases. The CDR3 runs to 15 residues. Per germline, CDR1 SGHAT and CDR2 FQDESV (reference sequence). The V gene end was trimmed by 5 bases and the J gene end by 4 bases; junction bases not matched to a gene: 7. For the CDR3, the DNA is TGTGCCAGCAGCGTCGAGCGGGAGGGCCTAGAGACCCAGTACTTC. Its translation: CASSVEREGLETQYF.

This clonotype was seen a handful of times. This chain joins TRBV20-1 and TRBJ1-4; D perhaps matches TRBD1 (6 bases). The CDR3 length is 12 residues. V gave up 2 bases and J gave up 8 bases, with 9 bases separating them. CDR1 is DFQATT and CDR2 is SNEGSKA in the germline V gene (reference sequence). The CDR3 loop reads CSARQGQEKLFF. The CDR3, as DNA: TGCAGTGCTAGACAGGGGCAGGAAAAACTGTTTTTT.

V gene TRBV7-3 combines with J gene TRBJ2-1; 11 nucleotides match TRBD2. There are 17 residues in the CDR3. V lost 4 bases, J lost 1 base, and 6 bases stayed unmatched. Germline assignment: CDR1 SGHTA and CDR2 FQGTGA. The CDR3 DNA sequence: TGTGCCAGCAGCTCCGGGACTAGCGGAAAATCCTACAATGAGCAGTTCTTC. Protein sequence: CASSSGTSGKSYNEQFF.

The chain is built from TRBV12-3 or TRBV12-4 and TRBJ1-5; 8 nucleotides align to TRBD1. This CDR3 has 14 amino acids. Germline trimming cut 6 bases from V and 5 bases from J; bases unmatched to any gene: 6. This CDR3 reads CASRLETGDQPQHF. The DNA of the CDR3 is TGTGCCAGCAGGTTGGAGACAGGGGATCAGCCCCAGCATTTT.